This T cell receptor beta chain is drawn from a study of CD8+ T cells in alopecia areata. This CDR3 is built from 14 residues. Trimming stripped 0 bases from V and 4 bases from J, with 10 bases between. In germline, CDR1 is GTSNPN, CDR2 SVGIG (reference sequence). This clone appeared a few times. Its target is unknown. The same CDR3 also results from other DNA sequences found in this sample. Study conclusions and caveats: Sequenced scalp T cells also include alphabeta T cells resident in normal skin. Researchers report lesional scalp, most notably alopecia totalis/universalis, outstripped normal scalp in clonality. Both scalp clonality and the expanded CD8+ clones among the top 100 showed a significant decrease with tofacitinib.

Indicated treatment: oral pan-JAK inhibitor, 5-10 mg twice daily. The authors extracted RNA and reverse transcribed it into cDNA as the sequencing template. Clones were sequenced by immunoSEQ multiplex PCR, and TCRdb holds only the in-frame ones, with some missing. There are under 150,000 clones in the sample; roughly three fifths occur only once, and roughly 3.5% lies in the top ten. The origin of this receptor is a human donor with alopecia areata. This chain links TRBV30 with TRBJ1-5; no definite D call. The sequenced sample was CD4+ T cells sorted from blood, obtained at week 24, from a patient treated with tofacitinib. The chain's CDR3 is CAWSVGGSNQPQHF. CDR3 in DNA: TGTGCCTGGAGTGTGGGAGGGTCTAATCAGCCCCAGCATTTT.